This paragraph covers one T cell receptor beta chain sequence. Its antigen is not identified. V shed 4 bases and J 11 bases; nucleotides not matched to a gene: 2. Germline CDR1 reads SNHLY; CDR2 reads FYNNEI. The CDR3 runs to 12 residues. The sample belongs to a study of radiation and T cells in renal cell carcinoma. Study-level information: Nephrectomy followed 15 Gy stereotactic body radiation by 4 weeks.

As for time point: blood 2 weeks post-SBRT. Sample treatment: 15 Gy SBRT to primary tumor, nephrectomy 4 weeks later. Serial blood draws occurred at baseline and 2 and 4 weeks post-SBRT. Study-level findings and limits: In blood, top tumor clones expanded by 2 weeks, shrinking by 4.

The table came from immunoSEQ multiplex PCR; TCRdb's copy has only in-frame clones and leaves some out. The sample consists of roughly 120,000 clones, about 81% of them appearing once. The specimen comprised blood, sampled from a patient whose treatment included radiotherapy and nephrectomy. The chain links TRBV2 to TRBJ1-1; 12 bases match TRBD1. This receptor was taken from an older woman with renal cell carcinoma. CDR3 nucleotide sequence: TGTGCCAGCAGTGGGGACAGGGGGCAGGCTTTCTTT. This encodes CASSGDRGQAFF.